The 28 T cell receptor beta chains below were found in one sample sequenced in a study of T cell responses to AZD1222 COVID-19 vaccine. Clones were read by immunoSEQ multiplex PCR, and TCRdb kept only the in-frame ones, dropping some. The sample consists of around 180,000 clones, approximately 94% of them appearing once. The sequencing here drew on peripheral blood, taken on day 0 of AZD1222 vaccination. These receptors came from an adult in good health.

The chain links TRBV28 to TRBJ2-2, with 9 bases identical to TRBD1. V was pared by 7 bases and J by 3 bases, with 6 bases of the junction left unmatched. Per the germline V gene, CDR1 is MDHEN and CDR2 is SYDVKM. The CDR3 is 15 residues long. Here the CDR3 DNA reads TGTGCCAGCAAAGACAGGGGGAGGGACACCGGGGAGCTGTTTTTT. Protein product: CASKDRGRDTGELFF.

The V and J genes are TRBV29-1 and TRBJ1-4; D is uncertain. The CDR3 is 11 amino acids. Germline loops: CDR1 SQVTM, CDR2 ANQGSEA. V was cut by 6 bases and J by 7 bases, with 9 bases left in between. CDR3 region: CSVTWGEKLFF. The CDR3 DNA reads TGCAGCGTAACGTGGGGTGAAAAACTGTTTTTT.

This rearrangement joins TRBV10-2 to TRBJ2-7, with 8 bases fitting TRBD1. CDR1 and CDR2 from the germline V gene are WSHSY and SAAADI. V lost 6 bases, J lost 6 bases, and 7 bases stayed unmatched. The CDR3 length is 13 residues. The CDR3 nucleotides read TGCGCCAGCAGCCCAGGGGGCGGGTCCGAGCAGTACTTC. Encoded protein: CASSPGGGSEQYF.

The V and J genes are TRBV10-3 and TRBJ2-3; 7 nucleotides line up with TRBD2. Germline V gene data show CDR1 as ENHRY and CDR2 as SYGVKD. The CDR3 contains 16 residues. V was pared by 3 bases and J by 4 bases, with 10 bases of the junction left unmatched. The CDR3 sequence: CAISEEGLGLPDTQYF. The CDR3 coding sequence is TGTGCCATCAGTGAAGAAGGACTAGGACTTCCAGATACGCAGTATTTT.

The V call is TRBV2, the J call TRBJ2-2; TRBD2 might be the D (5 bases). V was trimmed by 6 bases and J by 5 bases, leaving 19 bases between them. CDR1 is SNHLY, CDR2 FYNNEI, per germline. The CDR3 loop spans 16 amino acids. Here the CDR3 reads CASSGRPGIGTGELFF. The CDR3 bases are TGTGCCAGCAGCGGAAGGCCCGGGATCGGGACCGGGGAGCTGTTTTTT. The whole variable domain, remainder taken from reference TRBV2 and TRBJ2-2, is EPEVTQTPSHQVTQMGQEVILRCVPISNHLYFYWYRQILGQKVEFLVSFYNNEISEKSEIFDDQFSVERPDGSNFTLKIRSTKLEDSAMYFCASSGRPGIGTGELFFGEGSRLTVL.

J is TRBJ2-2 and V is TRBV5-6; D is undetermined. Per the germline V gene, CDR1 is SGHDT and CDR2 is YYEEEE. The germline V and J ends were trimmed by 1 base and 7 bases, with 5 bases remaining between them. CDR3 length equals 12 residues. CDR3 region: CASSLQIGELFF. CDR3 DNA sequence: TGTGCCAGCAGCTTGCAGATCGGGGAGCTGTTTTTT.

The CDR3 coding sequence is TGTGCCAGCAGCCCGAAGTGGGGGGCTGGAAACACCATATATTTT. This encodes CASSPKWGAGNTIYF. The chain links TRBV6-5 to TRBJ1-3; TRBD1 is a possible D gene (5 bases). Between the trimmed V and J ends, which lost 6 bases and 2 bases, there was a span of 14 bases. Looked up from germline, CDR1 is MNHEY and CDR2 is SVGAGI. This CDR3 comprises 15 residues.

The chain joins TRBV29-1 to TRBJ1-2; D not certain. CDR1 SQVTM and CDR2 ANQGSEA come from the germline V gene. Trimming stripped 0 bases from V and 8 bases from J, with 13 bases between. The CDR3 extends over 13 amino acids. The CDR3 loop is CSVEDPGWRGYTF. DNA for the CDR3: TGCAGCGTTGAAGATCCGGGATGGAGAGGCTACACCTTC.

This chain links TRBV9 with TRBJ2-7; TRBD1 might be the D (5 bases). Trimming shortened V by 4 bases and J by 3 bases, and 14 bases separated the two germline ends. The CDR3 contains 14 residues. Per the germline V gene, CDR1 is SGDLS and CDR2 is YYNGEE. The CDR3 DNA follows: TGTGCCAGCAGCACAGGAGACAGAAACTACGAGCAGTACTTC. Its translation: CASSTGDRNYEQYF.

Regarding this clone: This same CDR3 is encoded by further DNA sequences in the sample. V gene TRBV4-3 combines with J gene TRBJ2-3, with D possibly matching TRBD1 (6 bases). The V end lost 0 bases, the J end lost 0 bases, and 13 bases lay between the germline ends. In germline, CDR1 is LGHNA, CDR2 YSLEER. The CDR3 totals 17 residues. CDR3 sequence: CASSQDFLGGSTDTQYF. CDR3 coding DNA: TGCGCCAGCAGCCAAGATTTCTTAGGGGGAAGCACAGATACGCAGTATTTT.

The CDR3 DNA reads TGTGCCAGCATCGGCAGGGCCCACGAGCAGTACTTC. Amino acids: CASIGRAHEQYF. This chain links TRBV2 with TRBJ2-7, with D tentatively TRBD1 (5 bases). Germline V lookup: CDR1 SNHLY, CDR2 FYNNEI. CDR3 length: 12 amino acids. The V and J ends lost 7 bases and 5 bases respectively, with 12 bases between them.

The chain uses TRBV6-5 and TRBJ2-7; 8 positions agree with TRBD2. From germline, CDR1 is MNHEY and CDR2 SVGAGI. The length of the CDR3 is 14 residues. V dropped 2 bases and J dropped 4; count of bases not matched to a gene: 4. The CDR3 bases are TGTGCCAGCAGTTACGCAGCGGGGGTTTACGAGCAGTACTTC. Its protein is CASSYAAGVYEQYF.

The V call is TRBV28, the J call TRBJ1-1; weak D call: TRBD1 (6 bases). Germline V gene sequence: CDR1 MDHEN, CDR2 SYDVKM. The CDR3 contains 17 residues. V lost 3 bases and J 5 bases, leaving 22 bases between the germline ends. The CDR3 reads CASSFGTRRGQRTEAFF. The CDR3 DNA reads TGTGCCAGCAGTTTCGGAACAAGACGGGGGCAGCGGACTGAAGCTTTCTTT.

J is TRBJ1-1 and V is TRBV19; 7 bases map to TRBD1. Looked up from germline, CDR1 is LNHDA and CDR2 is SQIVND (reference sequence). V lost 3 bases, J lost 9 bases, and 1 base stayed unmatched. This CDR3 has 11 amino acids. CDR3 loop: CASSMDRQAFF. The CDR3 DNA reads TGTGCCAGTAGTATGGACAGGCAAGCTTTCTTT.

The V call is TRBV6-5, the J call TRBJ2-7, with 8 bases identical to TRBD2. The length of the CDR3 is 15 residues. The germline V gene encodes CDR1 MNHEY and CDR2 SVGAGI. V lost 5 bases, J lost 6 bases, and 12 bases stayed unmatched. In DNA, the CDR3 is TGTGCCAGCAGTCCCCTTCCGGGAGGGGAACCCGAGCAGTACTTC. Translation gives CASSPLPGGEPEQYF.

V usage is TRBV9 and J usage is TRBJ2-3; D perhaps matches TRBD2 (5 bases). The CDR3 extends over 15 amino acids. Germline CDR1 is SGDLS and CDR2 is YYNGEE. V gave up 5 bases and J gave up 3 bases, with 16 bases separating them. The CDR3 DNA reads TGTGCCAGCAGGCCGGGCCTTAGAGGGACAGATACGCAGTATTTT. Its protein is CASRPGLRGTDTQYF. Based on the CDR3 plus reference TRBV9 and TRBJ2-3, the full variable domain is DSGVTQTPKHLITATGQRVTLRCSPRSGDLSVYWYQQSLDQGLQFLIQYYNGEERAKGNILERFSAQQFPDLHSELNLSSLELGDSALYFCASRPGLRGTDTQYFGPGTRLTVL.

CDR3 protein: CASSLTLAGDNEQFF. CDR3 nucleotides: TGTGCCAGCAGCTTAACGCTAGCGGGAGACAATGAGCAGTTCTTC. The genes are TRBV7-3 and TRBJ2-1, with 10 bases identical to TRBD2. V shed 0 bases and J 5 bases; nucleotides not matched to a gene: 1. Germline V CDR1 and CDR2: SGHTA, FQGTGA. This CDR3 contains 15 residues.

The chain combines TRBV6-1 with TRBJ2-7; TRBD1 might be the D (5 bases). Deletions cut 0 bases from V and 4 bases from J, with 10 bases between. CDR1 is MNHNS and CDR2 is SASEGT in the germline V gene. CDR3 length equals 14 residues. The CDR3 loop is CASSEALSGYEQYF. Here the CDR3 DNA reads TGTGCCAGCAGTGAAGCTTTATCAGGGTACGAGCAGTACTTC.

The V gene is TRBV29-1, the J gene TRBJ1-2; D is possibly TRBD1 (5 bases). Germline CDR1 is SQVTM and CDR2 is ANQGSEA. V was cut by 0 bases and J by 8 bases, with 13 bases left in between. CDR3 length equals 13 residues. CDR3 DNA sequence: TGCAGCGTTGAAGAAACCGGGGCCGGGGGCTACACCTTC. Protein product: CSVEETGAGGYTF.

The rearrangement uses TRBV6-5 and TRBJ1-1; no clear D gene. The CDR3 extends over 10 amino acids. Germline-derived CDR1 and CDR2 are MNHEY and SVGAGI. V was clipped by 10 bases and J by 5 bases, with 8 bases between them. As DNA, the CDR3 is TGTGCCATCCGGAGGACTGAAGCTTTCTTT. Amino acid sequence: CAIRRTEAFF.

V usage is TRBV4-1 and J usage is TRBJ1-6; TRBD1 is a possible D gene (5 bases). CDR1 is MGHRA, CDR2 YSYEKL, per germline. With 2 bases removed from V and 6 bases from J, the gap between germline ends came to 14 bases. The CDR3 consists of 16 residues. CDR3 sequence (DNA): TGCGCCAGCAGCCAACAGGGTTCGAACCCTAATTCACCCCTCCACTTT. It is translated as CASSQQGSNPNSPLHF.

The CDR3 nucleotides read TGTGCCAGCTCACCAATCGGGTACAATGAAAAACTGTTTTTT. Residues: CASSPIGYNEKLFF. The V call is TRBV18, the J call TRBJ1-4, with D unresolved. Germline V lookup: CDR1 KGHSH, CDR2 LQKENI. Deletions cut 2 bases from V and 5 bases from J, with 9 bases between. The CDR3 covers 14 residues.

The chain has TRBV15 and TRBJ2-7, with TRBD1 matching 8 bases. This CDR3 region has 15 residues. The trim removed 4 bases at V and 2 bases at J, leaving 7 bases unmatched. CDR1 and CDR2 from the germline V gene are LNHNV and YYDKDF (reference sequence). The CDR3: CATSITGQGAYEQYF. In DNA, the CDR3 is TGTGCCACCAGCATTACAGGACAGGGTGCCTACGAGCAGTACTTC. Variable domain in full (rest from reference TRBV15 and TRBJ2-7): DAMVIQNPRYQVTQFGKPVTLSCSQTLNHNVMYWYQQKSSQAPKLLFHYYDKDFNNEADTPDNFQSRRPNTSFCFLDIRSPGLGDTAMYLCATSITGQGAYEQYFGPGTRLTVT.

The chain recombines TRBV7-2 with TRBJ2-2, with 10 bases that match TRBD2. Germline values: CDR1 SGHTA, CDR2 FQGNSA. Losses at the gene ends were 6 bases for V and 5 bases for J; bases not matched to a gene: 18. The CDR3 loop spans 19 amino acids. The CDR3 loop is CASRLLPVASGRITGELFF. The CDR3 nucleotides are TGTGCCAGCAGATTATTACCCGTGGCTAGCGGGAGAATAACCGGGGAGCTGTTTTTT.

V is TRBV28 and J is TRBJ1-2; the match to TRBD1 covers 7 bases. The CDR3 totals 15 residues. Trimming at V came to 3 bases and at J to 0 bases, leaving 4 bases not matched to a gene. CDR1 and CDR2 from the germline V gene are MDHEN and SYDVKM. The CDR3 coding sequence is TGTGCCAGCAGTTTTGGGACAGCTCCTAACTATGGCTACACCTTC. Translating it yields CASSFGTAPNYGYTF.

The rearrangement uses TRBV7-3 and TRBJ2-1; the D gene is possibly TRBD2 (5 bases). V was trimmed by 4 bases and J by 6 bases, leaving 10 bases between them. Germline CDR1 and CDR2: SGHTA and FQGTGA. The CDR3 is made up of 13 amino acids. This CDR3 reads CASSYGLANEQFF. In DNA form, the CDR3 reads TGTGCCAGCAGCTATGGGCTAGCCAATGAGCAGTTCTTC.

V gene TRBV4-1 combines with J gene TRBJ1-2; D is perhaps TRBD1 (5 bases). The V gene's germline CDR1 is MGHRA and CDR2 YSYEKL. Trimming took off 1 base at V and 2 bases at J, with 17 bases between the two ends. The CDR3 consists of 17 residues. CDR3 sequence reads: CASSQVGSGRANYGYTF. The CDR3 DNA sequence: TGCGCCAGCAGCCAAGTAGGTTCGGGACGAGCGAACTATGGCTACACCTTC.

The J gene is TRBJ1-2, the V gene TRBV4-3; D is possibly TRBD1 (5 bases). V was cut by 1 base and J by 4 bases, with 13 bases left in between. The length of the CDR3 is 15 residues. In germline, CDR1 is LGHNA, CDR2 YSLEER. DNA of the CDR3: TGCGCCAGCAGCCAAGGGAGAGGGGCCGTCTATGGCTACACCTTC. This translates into CASSQGRGAVYGYTF.